Sequencing of this T cell receptor (beta chain) was carried out in a study of T cells expressing NK-cell markers. TCRdb reanalyzed the 5' RACE reads, giving one entry per CDR3 protein sequence and no DNA. In all, the sample yields approximately 150,000 distinct CDR3 sequences. General study findings and limits: It was still unclear whether expanded NKG2C+ T cell clones were HCMV specific.

With regard to this clonotype: Its antigen remains unknown.

The sequence derives from a man aged 18 to 30 in good health. The sample taken for sequencing was blood T cells: a sorted CD56 or NKG2C T cell subset, CD4+ or CD8+ T cells, or bulk PBMC T cells (not recorded which).

The CDR3 sequence: CASSPRLAGGPDTQYF. The rearrangement links TRBV11-3 to TRBJ2-3; TCRdb's D call, TRBD2, is unchecked because there is no DNA. The CDR3 contains 16 residues. Germline-derived CDR1 and CDR2 are SGHNT and YENEEA. Based on the CDR3 plus reference TRBV11-3 and TRBJ2-3, the full variable domain is EAGVVQSPRYKIIEKKQPVAFWCNPISGHNTLYWYLQNLGQGPELLIRYENEEAVDDSQLPKDRFSAERLKGVDSTLKIQPAELGDSAVYLCASSPRLAGGPDTQYFGPGTRLTVL.